This TCR beta chain came from a study of a mutant IDH1 vaccine in newly diagnosed glioma. Whole-study context: Patients in the study were vaccinated eight times, receiving shots in weeks 1, 3, 5, 7, 11, 15, 19 and 23. Treated individuals were roughly 62% male and 37.5% female, averaging 40.4 years of age. Patients got radiotherapy, temozolomide, or both beforehand, and most got both. Findings and limits, study-wide: The occurrence of vaccine-induced immune responses was seen in roughly 93% of patients.

A remark on this clone: Antigen: not known.

The V gene's germline CDR1 is MNHEY and CDR2 SMNVEV (reference sequence). The CDR3 has 13 amino acids. V was trimmed by 5 bases and J by 9 bases, leaving 14 bases between them. Generated by immunoSEQ multiplex PCR, the TCRdb table keeps only in-frame clones and is missing some. Of approximately 110,000 clones in the sample, 85% to 90% were seen once. Indicated time point: week 11, during vaccination. Each vaccine dose was 300 ug of mutant IDH1 20-mer peptide, with topical imiquimod. The TCR originated in a woman aged 50 to 60 with glioma. V gene TRBV27 combines with J gene TRBJ1-3, with a possible D match to TRBD1 (5 bases). Sequences were derived from PBMCs, sampled from a glioma patient whose treatment included an IDH1 peptide vaccine. The CDR3 DNA reads as TGTGCCAGCAGTATGACTGCTAGGGGCACCATATATTTT. Protein sequence: CASSMTARGTIYF.